These 20 T cell receptor beta chains share one sample of origin, sequenced in a study of read filtering for tumor transcriptome and immune sequencing. This library used about 400 ng RNA and molecular barcoded adaptors spanning alpha/delta and beta/gamma chains. TCRdb re-called the reads through MiXCR, storing one row per CDR3 protein. The table includes 75,000 to 95,000 distinct CDR3 sequences, about 12% detected once. The sequenced material came from a population of CD138-negative cells sorted from bone marrow. The origin of the receptors is a donor aged 40 or over with multiple myeloma.

This clonotype was observed many times. V usage is TRBV10-3 and J usage is TRBJ2-1, with D perhaps being TRBD1 or TRBD2 (5 bases each). Trimming stripped 4 bases from V and 0 bases from J, with 19 bases between. The CDR3 extends over 18 amino acids. Germline lookup yields CDR1 ENHRY and CDR2 SYGVKD. CDR3 nucleotide sequence: TGTGCCATCAGTGTTAGCCAGGGCTCGGGGAGCTCCTACAATGAGCAGTTCTTC. Protein product: CAISVSQGSGSSYNEQFF.

This clonotype has a count of ten or more. CDR3 nucleotide sequence: TGTGCCAGCAGCCGACTAGCGGGAGGGGTAGACGAGCAGTACTTC. It translates to CASSRLAGGVDEQYF. The genes are TRBV7-3 and TRBJ2-7; 14 bases align to TRBD2. V was pared by 5 bases and J by 5 bases, with 5 bases of the junction left unmatched. The CDR3 length is 15 residues. Germline loops: CDR1 SGHTA, CDR2 FQGTGA.

A note on this clonotype: This could be a read error, since a much larger clone is one nucleotide away. The genes are TRBV2 and TRBJ1-1; D is unresolved. Germline assignment: CDR1 SNHLY and CDR2 FYNNEI. The CDR3 is made up of 12 amino acids. CDR3 amino acids: CAGSEARTEAFF. CDR3 DNA sequence: TGTGCCGGCAGTGAAGCGAGAACTGAAGCTTTCTTT.

This clonotype was picked up a small number of times. At one boundary the junction diverges from the germline segment, which might be a read error. The chain has TRBV20-1 and TRBJ2-2, with unresolved D. Germline V gene lookup returns CDR1 DFQATT and CDR2 SNEGSKA (reference sequence). CDR3 size: 14 residues. The CDR3 is CSARGVQNTGELFF. The CDR3, as DNA: TGCAGTGCAAGAGGTGTTCAGAACACCGGGGAGCTGTTTTTT.

About this clonotype: A much larger clone lies one base from this, so it may be a read error. The CDR3 DNA sequence: TGTGCCAGCAGCCCGAGTGGGGGAGTCAATGGCTACACCTTC. Translated: CASSPSGGVNGYTF. The genes are TRBV21-1 and TRBJ1-2; TRBD1 was called by the table and not checked on the DNA. TRBV21-1 has pseudogene status. This CDR3 contains 14 residues.

V is TRBV28 and J is TRBJ2-2; possible D gene TRBD2, 5 bases. This CDR3 contains 14 residues. Trimming pared 3 bases from V and 6 bases from J, leaving 11 bases between. The germline gives CDR1 MDHEN, CDR2 SYDVKM. The CDR3 spells CASSLRARAGELFF. CDR3 sequence (DNA): TGTGCCAGCAGTTTGAGGGCACGGGCCGGGGAGCTGTTTTTT. Supplemented by reference TRBV28 and TRBJ2-2, the full variable domain reads DVKVTQSSRYLVKRTGEKVFLECVQDMDHENMFWYRQDPGLGLRLIYFSYDVKMKEKGDIPEGYSVSREKKERFSLILESASTNQTSMYLCASSLRARAGELFFGEGSRLTVL.

The V gene is TRBV12-3 or TRBV12-4, the J gene TRBJ2-5; TRBD1 agrees at 10 bases. The CDR3 has 15 residues. Trimming took 5 bases from V and 5 from J; bases not matched to a gene: 8. CDR3 residues: CASSLDRGPGETQYF. Here the CDR3 DNA reads TGTGCCAGCAGTCTAGACAGGGGGCCAGGGGAGACCCAGTACTTC.

This clonotype was counted at least ten times. V gene TRBV7-6 combines with J gene TRBJ2-5; a weak D match, TRBD2 (6 bases). The V end lost 4 bases, the J end lost 4 bases, and 22 bases lay between the germline ends. The CDR3 is made up of 17 amino acids. Germline CDR1 reads SGHVS; CDR2 reads FNYEAQ. In DNA form, the CDR3 reads TGTGCCAGCAGCTGGGCCCGGGACTCCCCGGGGGTAGAGACCCAGTACTTC. Protein sequence: CASSWARDSPGVETQYF.

This clonotype was observed at least ten times. V gene TRBV18 combines with J gene TRBJ2-1, with TRBD2 matching over 8 bases. The length of the CDR3 is 15 residues. Per germline, CDR1 KGHSH and CDR2 LQKENI. With V trimmed by 3 bases and J by 5 bases, 6 bases remained unmatched. CDR3 nucleotides: TGTGCCAGCTCACCTGGGGGACTAGTCGACAATGAGCAGTTCTTC. The encoded protein is CASSPGGLVDNEQFF.

The sample holds many counts of this clonotype. The V and J genes are TRBV30 and TRBJ2-2; a possible D gene is TRBD2 (5 bases). Germline-derived CDR1 and CDR2 are GTSNPN and SVGIG (reference sequence). The CDR3 sequence is 12 residues long. Trimming cost V 4 bases and J 3 bases, with 6 bases left between them. CDR3 in amino acids: CAWTGYTGELFF. The CDR3 bases are TGTGCCTGGACGGGATACACCGGGGAGCTGTTTTTT. The entire variable domain, with the rest obtained from reference TRBV30 and TRBJ2-2, is as follows: SQTIHQWPATLVQPVGSPLSLECTVEGTSNPNLYWYRQAAGRGLQLLFYSVGIGQISSEVPQNLSASRPQDRQFILSSKKLLLSDSGFYLCAWTGYTGELFFGEGSRLTVL.

The chain recombines TRBV28 with TRBJ1-2; D is possibly TRBD1 (6 bases). CDR1 MDHEN and CDR2 SYDVKM come from the germline V gene. This CDR3 has 17 residues. V shed 5 bases and J shed 7 bases, with 26 bases lying between them. The CDR3 sequence is CASSPIVGGGLYTGYTF. In nucleotides, the CDR3 is TGTGCCAGCAGTCCCATCGTAGGGGGGGGACTTTATACTGGCTACACCTTC.

This clonotype was counted only a few times. J is TRBJ1-1 and V is TRBV2; weak D call: TRBD1 (5 bases). This CDR3 is 15 amino acids long. Germline-derived CDR1 and CDR2 are SNHLY and FYNNEI. The germline V and J ends were trimmed by 6 bases and 1 base, with 15 bases remaining between them. As DNA, the CDR3 is TGTGCCAGCAGACTCGAAAGAGGGGAGAACACTGAAGCTTTCTTT. As protein: CASRLERGENTEAFF. The whole variable domain, filled in from reference TRBV2 and TRBJ1-1, reads EPEVTQTPSHQVTQMGQEVILRCVPISNHLYFYWYRQILGQKVEFLVSFYNNEISEKSEIFDDQFSVERPDGSNFTLKIRSTKLEDSAMYFCASRLERGENTEAFFGQGTRLTVV.

This clonotype was recorded many times. This chain joins TRBV2 and TRBJ2-7; D uncertain. Germline CDR1 and CDR2: SNHLY and FYNNEI. The CDR3 extends over 14 amino acids. Trimming took off 7 bases at V and 0 bases at J, with 13 bases between the two ends. The CDR3 region has the DNA TGTGCCAGCAAAGACACCTCAAACTCCTACGAGCAGTACTTC. Translation gives CASKDTSNSYEQYF.

This clonotype was seen at least ten times. The chain carries TRBV27 and TRBJ2-1; D is perhaps TRBD2 (6 bases). The V end lost 8 bases, the J end lost 5 bases, and 19 bases lay between the germline ends. CDR1 and CDR2 (germline): MNHEY, SMNVEV (reference sequence). The CDR3 is 15 residues long. CDR3 sequence reads: CASQMRGVGNNEQFF. The CDR3 region has the DNA TGTGCCAGCCAAATGCGGGGTGTCGGCAACAATGAGCAGTTCTTC.

This clonotype has at least ten counts. Sequence at one end of the junction differs from germline and may be a read error. The V call is TRBV12-3 or TRBV12-4, the J call TRBJ2-1; TRBD2 is a possible D gene (5 bases). The CDR3 loop spans 11 amino acids. CDR3 DNA sequence: TGTGCCAGCAGTTTACTAACGGGAAAAGTCTTC. Protein sequence: CASSLLTGKVF.

Ten or more counts support this clonotype. The chain uses TRBV29-1 and TRBJ2-1; 13 bases map to TRBD2. The germline V gene has CDR1 SQVTM and CDR2 ANQGSEA. V dropped 6 bases and J dropped 2; count of bases not matched to a gene: 7. The CDR3 consists of 16 residues. The CDR3 loop reads CSVGGTSGTTYNEQFF. Here the CDR3 DNA reads TGCAGCGTGGGGGGGACTAGCGGGACCACCTACAATGAGCAGTTCTTC.

Remarks on this clonotype: With a much larger clone just one base away, this may be a read error. The chain couples TRBV5-1 to TRBJ1-5; D is perhaps TRBD1 (5 bases). CDR1 is SGHRS and CDR2 is YFSETQ in the germline V gene. The CDR3 has 15 amino acids. The CDR3 here is CASGLEGATNQPQHF. DNA for the CDR3: TGCGCCAGCGGCTTAGAAGGGGCCACCAATCAGCCCCAGCATTTT.

This clonotype was detected ten times or more. The J gene is TRBJ1-5, the V gene TRBV7-9, with D hard to call. V was shortened by 1 base and J by 0 bases, with 7 bases between the two germline ends. The CDR3 loop spans 15 amino acids. Germline CDR1 is SEHNR and CDR2 is FQNEAQ (reference sequence). DNA for the CDR3: TGTGCCAGCAGCTTAGGTTGGAGTAGCAATCAGCCCCAGCATTTT. Protein sequence: CASSLGWSSNQPQHF.

Many counts were recorded for this clonotype. The J gene is TRBJ1-1, the V gene TRBV11-2; D possibly corresponds to TRBD1 (6 bases). CDR3 length equals 14 residues. In germline, CDR1 is SGHAT, CDR2 FQNNGV. With 1 base removed from V and 4 bases from J, the gap between germline ends came to 10 bases. The CDR3 sequence is CASSLVGRGTEAFF. The CDR3 bases are TGTGCCAGCAGCTTAGTCGGCAGGGGCACTGAAGCTTTCTTT. Full variable domain (outside the CDR3, taken from reference TRBV11-2 and TRBJ1-1): EAGVAQSPRYKIIEKRQSVAFWCNPISGHATLYWYQQILGQGPKLLIQFQNNGVVDDSQLPKDRFSAERLKGVDSTLKIQPAKLEDSAVYLCASSLVGRGTEAFFGQGTRLTVV.

The gene calls are TRBV29-1 and TRBJ2-1; 12 nucleotides line up with TRBD2. V shed 6 bases, J shed 3 bases, and the junction held 3 bases outside the gene matches. The V gene's germline CDR1 is SQVTM and CDR2 ANQGSEA. This CDR3 is 14 amino acids long. CDR3 loop: CSVVTSGSYNEQFF. Here the CDR3 DNA reads TGCAGCGTCGTGACTAGCGGGAGCTACAATGAGCAGTTCTTC.